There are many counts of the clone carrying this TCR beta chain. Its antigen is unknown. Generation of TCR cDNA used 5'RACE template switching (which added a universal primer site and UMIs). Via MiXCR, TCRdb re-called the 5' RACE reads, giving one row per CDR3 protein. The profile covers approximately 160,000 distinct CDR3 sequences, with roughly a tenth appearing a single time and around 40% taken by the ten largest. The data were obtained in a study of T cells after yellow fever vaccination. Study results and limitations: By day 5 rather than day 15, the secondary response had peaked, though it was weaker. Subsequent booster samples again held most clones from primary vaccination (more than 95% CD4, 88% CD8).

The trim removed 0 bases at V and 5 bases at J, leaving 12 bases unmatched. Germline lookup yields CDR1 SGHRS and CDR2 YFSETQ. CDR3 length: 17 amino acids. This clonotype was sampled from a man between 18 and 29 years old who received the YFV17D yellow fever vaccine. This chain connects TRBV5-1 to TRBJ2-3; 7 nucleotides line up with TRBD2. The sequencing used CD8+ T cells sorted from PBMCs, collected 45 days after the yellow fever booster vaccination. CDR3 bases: TGCGCCAGCAGCTTGGCCGTTGCGGGGGAAGATGGAGATACGCAGTATTTT. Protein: CASSLAVAGEDGDTQYF.